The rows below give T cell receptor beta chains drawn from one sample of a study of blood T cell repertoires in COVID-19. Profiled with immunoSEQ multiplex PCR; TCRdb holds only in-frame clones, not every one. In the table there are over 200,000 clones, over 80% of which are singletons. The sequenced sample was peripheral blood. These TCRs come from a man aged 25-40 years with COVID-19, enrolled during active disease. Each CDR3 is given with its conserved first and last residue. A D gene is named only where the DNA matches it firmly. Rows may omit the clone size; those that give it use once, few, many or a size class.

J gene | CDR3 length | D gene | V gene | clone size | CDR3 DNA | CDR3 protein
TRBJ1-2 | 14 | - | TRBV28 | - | TGTGCCAGCAGTTCCCGGGTACCGGTCTATGGCTACACCTTC | CASSSRVPVYGYTF
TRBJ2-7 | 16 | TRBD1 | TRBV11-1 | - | TGTGCCAGCAGCTTAGCAGCGGGACAGGGGATCTACGAGCAGTACTTC | CASSLAAGQGIYEQYF
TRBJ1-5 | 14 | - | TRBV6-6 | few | TGTGCCACCGGTTCCGGGACAAAGAGTATGGCCCAGCATTTT | CATGSGTKSMAQHF
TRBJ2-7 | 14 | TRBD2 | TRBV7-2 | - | TGTGCCAGCAGCTTTAGCGGGAGTGGATACGAGCAGTACTTC | CASSFSGSGYEQYF
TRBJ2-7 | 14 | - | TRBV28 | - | TGTGCCAGCAACTTACAGGGATCAACCTACGAGCAGTACTTC | CASNLQGSTYEQYF
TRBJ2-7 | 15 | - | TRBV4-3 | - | TGCGCCAGCAGCCTCCAACGGGGTGTTTCCTACAAGCAGTACTTC | CASSLQRGVSYKQYF
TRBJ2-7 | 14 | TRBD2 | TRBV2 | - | TGTGCCAGCCTTACTAGCGGGAGGAGGAGCGAGCAGTACTTC | CASLTSGRRSEQYF
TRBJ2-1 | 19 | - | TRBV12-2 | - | TGTGCAAGTCGCTTAGCCAATGGGACTAGCGGGAGGCCTGACAATGAGCAGTTCTTC | CASRLANGTSGRPDNEQFF
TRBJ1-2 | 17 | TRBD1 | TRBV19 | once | TGTGCCAGTAGTGCGCAAGAAACAGGGGGCTGGATTAGTGGCTACACCTTC | CASSAQETGGWISGYTF
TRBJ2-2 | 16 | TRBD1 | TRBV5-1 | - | TGCGCCAGCAGCCCCTCGACAGGGACCAACACCGGGGAGCTGTTTTTT | CASSPSTGTNTGELFF
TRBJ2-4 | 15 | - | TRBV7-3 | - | TGTGCCAGCAGCCCAGGACTGATACTCAAAAACATTCAGTACTTC | CASSPGLILKNIQYF
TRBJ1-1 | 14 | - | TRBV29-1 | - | TGCAGCGTTGAGTTTCAGTTAATGAACACTGAAGCTTTCTTT | CSVEFQLMNTEAFF
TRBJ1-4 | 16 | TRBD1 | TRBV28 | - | TGTGCCAGCAGTTTTACGGACAGGGGTATTAATGAAAAACTGTTTTTT | CASSFTDRGINEKLFF
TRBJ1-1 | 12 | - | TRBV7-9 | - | TGTGCCAGCAGTCAACAGGGAACTGAAGCTTTCTTT | CASSQQGTEAFF
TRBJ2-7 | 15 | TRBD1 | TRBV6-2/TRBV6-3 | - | TGTGCCAGCAGTTACTCGACAGGGTCGGCCTACGAGCAGTACTTC | CASSYSTGSAYEQYF
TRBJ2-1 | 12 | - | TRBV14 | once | TGTGCCAGCAGCCTTCCTAGCTATGAGCAGTTCTTC | CASSLPSYEQFF
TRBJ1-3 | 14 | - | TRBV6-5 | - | TGTGCCAGCAGTAGCCTCCCGGGAGGGGACGCCATATATTTT | CASSSLPGGDAIYF
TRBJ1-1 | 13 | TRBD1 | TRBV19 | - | TGTGCCAGTAGTAGGGACAGGGACGCTGAAGCTTTCTTT | CASSRDRDAEAFF
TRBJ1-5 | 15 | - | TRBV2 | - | TGTGCCAGCAGTGTCCAGGGTGTGCCCAATCAGCCCCAGCATTTT | CASSVQGVPNQPQHF
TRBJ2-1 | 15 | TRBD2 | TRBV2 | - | TGTGCCAGCAGTGAATGGGTAGCGGGAGCATCCGAGCAGTTCTTC | CASSEWVAGASEQFF
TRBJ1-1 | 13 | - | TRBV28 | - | TGTGCCAGCAGTTTATACAGCAACACTGAAGCTTTCTTT | CASSLYSNTEAFF